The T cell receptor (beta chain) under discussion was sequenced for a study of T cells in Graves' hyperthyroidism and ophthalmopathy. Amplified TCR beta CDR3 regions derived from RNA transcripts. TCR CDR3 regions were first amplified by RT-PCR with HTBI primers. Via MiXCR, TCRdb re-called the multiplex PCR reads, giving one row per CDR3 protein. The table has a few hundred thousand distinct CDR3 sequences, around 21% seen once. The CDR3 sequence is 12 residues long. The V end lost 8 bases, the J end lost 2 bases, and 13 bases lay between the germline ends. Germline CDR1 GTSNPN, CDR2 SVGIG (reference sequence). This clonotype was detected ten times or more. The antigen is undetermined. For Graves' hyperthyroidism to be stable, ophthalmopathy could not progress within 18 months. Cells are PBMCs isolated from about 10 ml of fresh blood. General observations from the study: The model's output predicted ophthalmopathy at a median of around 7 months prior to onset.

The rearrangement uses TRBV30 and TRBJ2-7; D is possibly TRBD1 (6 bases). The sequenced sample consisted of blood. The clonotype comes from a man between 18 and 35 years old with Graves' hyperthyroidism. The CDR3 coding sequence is TGTGCCGTACGGACAGACACCTACGAGCAGTACTTC. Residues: CAVRTDTYEQYF.